This TCR beta chain was captured by sequencing in a study of T cells after somatic rescue of genetic block. Here immunoSEQ multiplex PCR was the method, and the copy in TCRdb shows in-frame clones only, minus some. The sample gives some 8,000 clones, roughly 80% of which show up once; about 25% is in the top ten. This CDR3 is 16 amino acids long. The V gene's germline CDR1 is SNHLY and CDR2 FYNNEI. V was clipped by 5 bases and J by 2 bases, with 18 bases between them. The chain links TRBV2 to TRBJ2-5; tentative D call: TRBD2 (5 bases). This TCR was recovered from a boy aged 5-17 years. The sample was peripheral blood mononuclear cells (PBMCs). This CDR3 reads CASSLNSPGSQETQYF. The CDR3 coding sequence is TGTGCCAGCAGTCTGAATAGTCCGGGGAGTCAAGAGACCCAGTACTTC.